This T cell receptor beta chain stems from a study of cytomegalovirus exposure and HLA in healthy donors. Findings of the study overall: Later on, analysis showed that most CMV-associated TCR beta chains appeared to be HLA-restricted. Most of the TCR beta V segments (in an earlier analysis) were productive either about 87% or about 30% of the time. Some TCR beta chains (164 of them) were listed as cytomegalovirus-associated.

The junction had 3 bases not matched to a gene; V was cut back by 4 bases and J by 2 bases. Germline CDR1 and CDR2: MNHEY and SVGAGI. This CDR3 has 15 amino acids. Of note for this clone: The antigen remains unidentified.

The PCR made use of 60 Vbeta and 13 Jbeta primers. Libraries were prepared by immunoSEQ multiplex PCR; TCRdb keeps only in-frame clonotypes and omits some of them. The sample consists of approximately 160,000 clones, approximately 86% of them appearing once. Sequenced: PBMCs. The chain couples TRBV6-5 to TRBJ2-3; 10 bases are a match to TRBD2. The sequence was collected from a male donor in good health and CMV-seronegative. CDR3 sequence reads: CASSWTSGHTDTQYF. The CDR3, as DNA: TGTGCCAGCAGTTGGACTAGCGGTCACACAGATACGCAGTATTTT.